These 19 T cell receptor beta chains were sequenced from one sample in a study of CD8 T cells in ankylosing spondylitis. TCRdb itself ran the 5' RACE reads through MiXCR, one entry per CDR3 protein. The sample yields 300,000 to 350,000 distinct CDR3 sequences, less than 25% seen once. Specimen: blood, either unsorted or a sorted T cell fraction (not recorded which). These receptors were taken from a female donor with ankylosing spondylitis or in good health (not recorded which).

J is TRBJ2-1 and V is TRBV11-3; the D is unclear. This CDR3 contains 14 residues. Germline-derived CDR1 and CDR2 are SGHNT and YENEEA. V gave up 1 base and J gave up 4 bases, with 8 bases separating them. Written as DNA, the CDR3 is TGTGCCAGCAGCTTAGGGTCCAGATACAATGAGCAGTTCTTC. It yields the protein CASSLGSRYNEQFF.

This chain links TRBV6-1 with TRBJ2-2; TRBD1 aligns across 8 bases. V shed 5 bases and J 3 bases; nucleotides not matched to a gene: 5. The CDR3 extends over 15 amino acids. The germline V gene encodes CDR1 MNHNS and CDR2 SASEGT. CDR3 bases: TGTGCCAGCAGTCTCCGGACAGGGCACACCGGGGAGCTGTTTTTT. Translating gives CASSLRTGHTGELFF.

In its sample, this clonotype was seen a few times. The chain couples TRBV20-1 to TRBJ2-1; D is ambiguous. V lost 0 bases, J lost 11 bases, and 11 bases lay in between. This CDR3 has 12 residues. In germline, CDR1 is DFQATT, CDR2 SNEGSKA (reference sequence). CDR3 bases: TGCAGTGCTAGAGAAAACGGAGAAAAGCAGTTCTTC. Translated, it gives CSARENGEKQFF.

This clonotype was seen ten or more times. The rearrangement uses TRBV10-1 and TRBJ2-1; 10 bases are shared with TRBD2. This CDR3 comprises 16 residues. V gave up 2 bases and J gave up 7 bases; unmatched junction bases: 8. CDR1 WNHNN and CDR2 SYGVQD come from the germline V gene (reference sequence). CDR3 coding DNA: TGCGCCAGCAGTGAGGAGGCGGCTAGCGGGAGAAATGAGCAGTTCTTC. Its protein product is CASSEEAASGRNEQFF.

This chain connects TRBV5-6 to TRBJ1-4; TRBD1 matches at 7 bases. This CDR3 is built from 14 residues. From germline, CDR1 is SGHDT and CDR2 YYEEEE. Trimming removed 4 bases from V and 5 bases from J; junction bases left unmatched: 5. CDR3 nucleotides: TGTGCCAGCAGCAAGGGACAGCCGAATGAAAAACTGTTTTTT. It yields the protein CASSKGQPNEKLFF.

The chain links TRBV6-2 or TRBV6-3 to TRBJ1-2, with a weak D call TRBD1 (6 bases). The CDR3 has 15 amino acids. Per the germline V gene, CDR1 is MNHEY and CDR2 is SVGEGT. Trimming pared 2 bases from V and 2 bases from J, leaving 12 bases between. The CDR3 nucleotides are TGTGCCAGCAGTTACAAACGGGACAACAACTATGGCTACACCTTC. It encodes CASSYKRDNNYGYTF.

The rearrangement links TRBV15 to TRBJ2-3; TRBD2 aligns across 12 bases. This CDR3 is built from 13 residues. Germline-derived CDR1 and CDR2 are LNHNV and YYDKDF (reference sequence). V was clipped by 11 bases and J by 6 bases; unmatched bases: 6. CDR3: CAHRLAGDDTQYF. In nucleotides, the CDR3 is TGTGCCCATCGACTAGCGGGGGATGATACGCAGTATTTT.

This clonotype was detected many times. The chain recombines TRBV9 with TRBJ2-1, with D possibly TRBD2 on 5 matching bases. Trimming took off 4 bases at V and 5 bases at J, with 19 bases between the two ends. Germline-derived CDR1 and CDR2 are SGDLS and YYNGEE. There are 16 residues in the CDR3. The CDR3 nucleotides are TGTGCCAGCAGCTCTGAGGGCGGAGTAACGAACAATGAGCAGTTCTTC. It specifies CASSSEGGVTNNEQFF.

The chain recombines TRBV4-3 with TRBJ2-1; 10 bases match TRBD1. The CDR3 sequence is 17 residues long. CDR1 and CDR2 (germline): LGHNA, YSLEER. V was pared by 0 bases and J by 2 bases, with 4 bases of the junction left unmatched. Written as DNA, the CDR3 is TGCGCCAGCAGCCAAGATGGGGACAGGGGCCCCTACAATGAGCAGTTCTTC. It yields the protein CASSQDGDRGPYNEQFF.

The CDR3 protein is CASSAPRFRYTGELFF. CDR3 coding DNA: TGTGCCAGCAGTGCCCCCCGCTTTAGATACACCGGGGAGCTGTTTTTT. The rearrangement uses TRBV12-3 or TRBV12-4 and TRBJ2-2; D is unclear. The V end lost 5 bases, the J end lost 3 bases, and 16 bases lay between the germline ends. The CDR3 is made up of 16 amino acids.

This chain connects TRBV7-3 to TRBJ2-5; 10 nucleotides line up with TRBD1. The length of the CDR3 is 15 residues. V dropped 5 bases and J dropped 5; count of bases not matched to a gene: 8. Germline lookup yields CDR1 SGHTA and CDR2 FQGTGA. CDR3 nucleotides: TGTGCCAGCAGCCAGCGGGACAGGGGATGGGAGACCCAGTACTTC. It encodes CASSQRDRGWETQYF. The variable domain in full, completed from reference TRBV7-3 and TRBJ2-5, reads GAGVSQTPSNKVTEKGKYVELRCDPISGHTALYWYRQSLGQGPEFLIYFQGTGAADDSGLPNDRFFAVRPEGSVSTLKIQRTERGDSAVYLCASSQRDRGWETQYFGPGTRLLVL.

Written as DNA, the CDR3 is TGTGCCAGCAGTTTCCGACTAGCGGCGAGGGAGCAGTTCTTC. Protein sequence: CASSFRLAAREQFF. This chain uses TRBV6-2 or TRBV6-3 with TRBJ2-1; 9 bases are shared with TRBD2. V lost 4 bases and J lost 10; bases outside the gene matches: 8. The germline V gene has CDR1 MNHEY and CDR2 SVGEGT. The CDR3 is 14 amino acids.

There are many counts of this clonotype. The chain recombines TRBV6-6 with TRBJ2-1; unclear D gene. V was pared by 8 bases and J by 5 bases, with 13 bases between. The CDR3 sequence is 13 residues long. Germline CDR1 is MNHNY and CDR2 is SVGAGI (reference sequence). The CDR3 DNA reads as TGTGCCAGCTTGGAGTTCCTCAACAATGAGCAGTTCTTC. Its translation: CASLEFLNNEQFF.

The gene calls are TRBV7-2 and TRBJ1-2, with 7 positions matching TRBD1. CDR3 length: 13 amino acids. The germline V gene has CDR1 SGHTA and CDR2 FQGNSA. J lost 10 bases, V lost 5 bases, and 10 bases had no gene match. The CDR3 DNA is TGTGCCAGCAGCCAACTCCTCGGACAGGTCTACACCTTC. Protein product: CASSQLLGQVYTF.

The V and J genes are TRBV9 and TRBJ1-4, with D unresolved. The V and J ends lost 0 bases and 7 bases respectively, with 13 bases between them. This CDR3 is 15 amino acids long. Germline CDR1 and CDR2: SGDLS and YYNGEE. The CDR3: CASSVENRYGEKLFF. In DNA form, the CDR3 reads TGTGCCAGCAGCGTAGAGAACCGTTATGGTGAAAAACTGTTTTTT.

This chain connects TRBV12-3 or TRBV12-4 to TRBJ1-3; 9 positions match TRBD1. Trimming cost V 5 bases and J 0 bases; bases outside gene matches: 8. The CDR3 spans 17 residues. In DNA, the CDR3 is TGTGCCAGCAGTCCAGGGGACAGGGAACTCTCTGGAAACACCATATATTTT. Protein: CASSPGDRELSGNTIYF.

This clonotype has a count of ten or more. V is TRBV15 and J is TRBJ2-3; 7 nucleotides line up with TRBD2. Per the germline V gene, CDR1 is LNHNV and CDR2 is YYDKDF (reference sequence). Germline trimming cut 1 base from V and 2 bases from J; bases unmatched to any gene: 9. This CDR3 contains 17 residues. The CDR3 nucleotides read TGTGCCACCAGCAGAGGGGAAGCGGGACCTATCACAGATACGCAGTATTTT. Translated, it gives CATSRGEAGPITDTQYF.

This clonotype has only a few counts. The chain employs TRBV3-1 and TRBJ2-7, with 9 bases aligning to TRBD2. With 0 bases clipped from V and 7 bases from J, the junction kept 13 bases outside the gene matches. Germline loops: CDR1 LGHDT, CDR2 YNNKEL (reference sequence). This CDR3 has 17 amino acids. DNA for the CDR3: TGTGCCAGCAGCCAAGATCGCAATAGCGGGAGTGCAGGGGAGCAGTACTTC. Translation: CASSQDRNSGSAGEQYF.

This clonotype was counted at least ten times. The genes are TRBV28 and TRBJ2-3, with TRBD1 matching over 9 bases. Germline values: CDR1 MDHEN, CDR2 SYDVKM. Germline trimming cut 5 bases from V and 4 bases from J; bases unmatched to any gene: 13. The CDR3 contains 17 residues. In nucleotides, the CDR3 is TGTGCCAGCAGTCCCCCTCCGGGACAGGGAGGGGCAGATACGCAGTATTTT. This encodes CASSPPPGQGGADTQYF.